Listed below are T cell receptor beta chains from one sample, sequenced in a study of control samples from healthy donors and cancer patients. TCRdb keeps only in-frame clones here, not all; method: immunoSEQ multiplex PCR. The profile covers about 190,000 clones, with about 93% appearing a single time and more than 1.4% taken by the ten largest. The sequencing sample was made of blood. The receptors were sampled from a man between 18 and 29 years old in good health. CDR3s include the opening cysteine and the closing phenylalanine or tryptophan. The order of the fields is clone size, D gene, V gene, J gene, CDR3 protein, CDR3 DNA. The D gene is left open where the match is weak. Part of the rows lack a size; the others show once, few, many or a class for expanded clones.

clone size: NA
D gene: TRBD1
V gene: TRBV27
J gene: TRBJ1-2
CDR3 protein: CASSATGGYGYTF
CDR3 DNA: TGTGCCAGCAGTGCGACAGGGGGGTATGGCTACACCTTC

clone size: NA
D gene: NA
V gene: TRBV19
J gene: TRBJ2-1
CDR3 protein: CASSIKVSPDNEQFF
CDR3 DNA: TGTGCCAGTAGTATTAAGGTGTCGCCCGACAATGAGCAGTTCTTC

clone size: once
D gene: NA
V gene: TRBV6-4
J gene: TRBJ2-4
CDR3 protein: CATSAKNIQYF
CDR3 DNA: TGTGCCACCTCAGCCAAAAACATTCAGTACTTC

clone size: NA
D gene: NA
V gene: TRBV2
J gene: TRBJ1-2
CDR3 protein: CASSPRAAGYGYTF
CDR3 DNA: TGTGCCAGCAGTCCTCGGGCCGCGGGCTATGGCTACACCTTC

clone size: NA
D gene: NA
V gene: TRBV7-2
J gene: TRBJ2-1
CDR3 protein: CASSLVGSYNEQFF
CDR3 DNA: TGTGCCAGCAGCTTAGTAGGTTCCTACAATGAGCAGTTCTTC

clone size: NA
D gene: NA
V gene: TRBV28
J gene: TRBJ2-2
CDR3 protein: CASSLHSTGELFF
CDR3 DNA: TGTGCCAGCAGTTTACACAGCACCGGGGAGCTGTTTTTT

clone size: NA
D gene: NA
V gene: TRBV3-1/TRBV3-2
J gene: TRBJ1-5
CDR3 protein: CASSQGGASGQPQHF
CDR3 DNA: TGTGCCAGCAGCCAAGGGGGTGCGAGTGGGCAGCCCCAGCATTTT

clone size: NA
D gene: NA
V gene: TRBV4-2
J gene: TRBJ1-1
CDR3 protein: CASSHGFSNTEAFF
CDR3 DNA: TGTGCCAGCAGCCACGGATTTTCGAACACTGAAGCTTTCTTT

clone size: once
D gene: NA
V gene: TRBV3-1/TRBV3-2
J gene: TRBJ1-3
CDR3 protein: CASSQDAGDGILNF
CDR3 DNA: TGTGCCAGCAGCCAAGATGCGGGGGACGGGATCTTGAATTTT

clone size: NA
D gene: NA
V gene: TRBV7-9
J gene: TRBJ2-1
CDR3 protein: CASSLVILQRNEQFF
CDR3 DNA: TGTGCCAGCAGCTTAGTTATACTCCAGCGCAATGAGCAGTTCTTC

clone size: NA
D gene: NA
V gene: TRBV9
J gene: TRBJ2-2
CDR3 protein: CASSLTHRVDGELFF
CDR3 DNA: TGTGCCAGCAGCTTAACACACAGGGTCGACGGGGAGCTGTTTTTT

clone size: NA
D gene: NA
V gene: TRBV2
J gene: TRBJ1-1
CDR3 protein: CASSVGGRDTEAFF
CDR3 DNA: TGTGCCAGCAGTGTTGGGGGGCGCGACACTGAAGCTTTCTTT

clone size: NA
D gene: TRBD1
V gene: TRBV7-3
J gene: TRBJ2-1
CDR3 protein: CASSLADPGQTNEQFF
CDR3 DNA: TGTGCCAGCAGCTTAGCAGACCCGGGACAGACTAATGAGCAGTTCTTC

clone size: NA
D gene: NA
V gene: TRBV5-1
J gene: TRBJ2-1
CDR3 protein: CASDPGGRGNEQFF
CDR3 DNA: TGCGCCAGCGACCCGGGCGGTAGAGGGAATGAGCAGTTCTTC

clone size: NA
D gene: NA
V gene: TRBV25-1
J gene: TRBJ1-2
CDR3 protein: CASSLVGGGGGGYTF
CDR3 DNA: TGTGCCAGCAGTTTAGTGGGAGGGGGGGGCGGTGGCTACACCTTC

clone size: once
D gene: NA
V gene: TRBV2
J gene: TRBJ1-2
CDR3 protein: CASTQANTSGYTF
CDR3 DNA: TGTGCCAGCACCCAGGCCAATACAAGCGGCTACACCTTC

clone size: NA
D gene: TRBD1
V gene: TRBV13
J gene: TRBJ1-4
CDR3 protein: CASSRAAGGGEKLFF
CDR3 DNA: TGTGCCAGCAGCCGGGCGGCAGGGGGTGGGGAAAAACTGTTTTTT

clone size: NA
D gene: NA
V gene: TRBV29-1
J gene: TRBJ2-3
CDR3 protein: CSVEGQDTDTQYF
CDR3 DNA: TGCAGCGTTGAAGGGCAGGACACAGATACGCAGTATTTT

clone size: NA
D gene: TRBD2
V gene: TRBV11-2
J gene: TRBJ2-5
CDR3 protein: CASSARTSGPETQYF
CDR3 DNA: TGTGCCAGCAGCGCGAGGACTAGCGGTCCTGAGACCCAGTACTTC

clone size: NA
D gene: NA
V gene: TRBV7-9
J gene: TRBJ1-1
CDR3 protein: CASSLPRQGNTEAFF
CDR3 DNA: TGTGCCAGCAGCTTACCGCGGCAGGGGAACACTGAAGCCTTCTTT

clone size: NA
D gene: TRBD1
V gene: TRBV7-3
J gene: TRBJ2-1
CDR3 protein: CASSYQQGEAEQFF
CDR3 DNA: TGTGCCAGCAGCTATCAACAGGGGGAGGCTGAGCAGTTCTTC

clone size: NA
D gene: NA
V gene: TRBV5-4
J gene: TRBJ2-7
CDR3 protein: CASSPGPTVGEQYF
CDR3 DNA: TGTGCCAGCAGCCCGGGCCCTACCGTCGGCGAGCAGTACTTC

clone size: once
D gene: NA
V gene: TRBV24-1
J gene: TRBJ2-5
CDR3 protein: CATSRASGETQYF
CDR3 DNA: TGTGCCACCAGTAGGGCCTCTGGGGAGACCCAGTACTTC